This entry concerns a single T cell receptor (beta chain). Original analysis: The authors estimated nucleated cell counts from reference gene primer amplification. Here immunoSEQ multiplex PCR was the method, and the copy in TCRdb shows in-frame clones only, minus some. V and J calls and clone size are copied from that table; D and trimming were computed from the DNA. The sample has 190,000 or so clones, approximately 88% seen once. This sample is drawn from a study of blood T cell repertoires in COVID-19. Whole-study context: Whether acute or convalescent, the COVID-19 samples came from the United States, Italy and Spain. Sources were T cells, B-cell-depleted T cells, or PBMCs; the material itself was cDNA or gDNA.

Germline V gene data show CDR1 as SGHTA and CDR2 as FQGNSA. Trimming pared 3 bases from V and 0 bases from J, leaving 9 bases between. The CDR3 totals 15 residues. The sample consisted of peripheral blood. The rearrangement links TRBV7-2 to TRBJ1-5, with D perhaps TRBD1 (6 bases). The source is a man between 35 and 55 years old with acute or convalescent COVID-19. In DNA form, the CDR3 reads TGTGCCAGCAGCTTGGGGGCCCTTAGCAATCAGCCCCAGCATTTT. Protein: CASSLGALSNQPQHF.